This T cell receptor (beta chain) was observed in a study of spatial heterogeneity in lung cancer. Germline CDR1 reads SGHTA; CDR2 reads FQGNSA. After removal of 4 bases from V and 6 bases from J, the junction contained 5 bases not matched to a gene. CDR3 length: 13 residues. TCRdb recomputed calls from the 5' RACE reads with MiXCR, one row per CDR3 protein. The data contain about 36,000 distinct CDR3 sequences, under 8.5% of them singletons. Time point reported: sample taken at primary tumor resection. The donors were approximately 70 patients with non-small cell lung cancer that was early-stage and untreated.

The chain recombines TRBV7-2 with TRBJ1-2; TRBD1 agrees at 7 bases. This material consisted of PBMCs, taken at surgery. The source is a female donor with early-stage non-small cell lung cancer. CDR3: CASSSRGSDGYTF. The DNA for the CDR3 is TGTGCCAGCAGCTCCAGGGGGAGTGATGGCTACACCTTC.